This TCR beta chain came from a study of blood T cell repertoires in COVID-19. Study summary: COVID-19 samples collected from the United States, Italy and Spain covered acute and convalescent phases. Sources were T cells, B-cell-depleted T cells, or PBMCs; the material itself was cDNA or gDNA.

Under the authors' procedure: Estimated nucleated cell counts came from reference gene primer amplification. Only in-frame clones appear in the TCRdb table, and some are missing; sequencing was by immunoSEQ multiplex PCR. That table furnishes V, J and clone size, whereas the DNA furnished D and trimming. The table records under 300,000 clones, around 87% of them present only once. V lost 6 bases, J lost 3 bases, and 18 bases lay in between. The germline gives CDR1 MNHEY, CDR2 SVGAGI. The CDR3 totals 15 residues. The clonotype comes from a man between 18 and 35 years old with active or convalescent COVID-19. Sequencing was carried out using peripheral blood. The chain joins TRBV6-5 to TRBJ2-7, with D possibly matching TRBD1 (6 bases). The CDR3 bases are TGTGCCAGCAGACTTTTATTCACAGGGATCTACGAGCAGTACTTC. Protein: CASRLLFTGIYEQYF.